This T cell receptor beta chain emerged from a study of untreated major depressive disorder. Assay: immunoSEQ multiplex PCR; the TCRdb copy retains only in-frame clones and omits some. The table includes about 21,000 clones, approximately 92% detected once. Controls lacked current or lifetime mood disorder and scored 5 or less on depressive symptoms. The sequencing input was CD4+ T cells from PBMCs. This clonotype was obtained from a man aged 30-40 years in good health.

CDR3 protein: CASSAQTGNNYGYTF. CDR3 DNA: TGTGCCAGCAGCGCCCAGACAGGGAATAACTATGGCTACACCTTC. V and J are TRBV9 and TRBJ1-2; TRBD1 matches at 7 bases. The CDR3 is made up of 15 amino acids. With 3 bases clipped from V and 1 base from J, the junction kept 6 bases outside the gene matches. Germline-derived CDR1 and CDR2 are SGDLS and YYNGEE.